Listed below are T cell receptor beta chains from one sample, sequenced in a study of cytomegalovirus exposure and HLA in healthy donors. The assay was immunoSEQ multiplex PCR, and TCRdb's table has in-frame clones only and misses some. The table records approximately 110,000 clones, roughly 85% of them present only once. The sample comprised PBMCs. These receptor sequences come from a woman aged 40 to 49 in good health and CMV-seronegative. Each CDR3 is given with its conserved first and last residue. The order of the fields is J gene, D gene, V gene, clone size, CDR3 protein, CDR3 DNA. D genes are given only for firm matches. For some rows the clone size is stated as once, few or many, or as a class when expanded; others skip it.

J: TRBJ1-1
D: .
V: TRBV19
size: many
CDR3: CATLQEGGTEAFF
DNA: TGTGCCACACTACAGGAAGGGGGCACTGAAGCTTTCTTT

J: TRBJ2-1
D: .
V: TRBV5-4
size: .
CDR3: CASSREFNNEQFF
DNA: TGTGCCAGCTCCCGGGAGTTTAACAATGAGCAGTTCTTC

J: TRBJ2-5
D: TRBD2
V: TRBV5-4
size: .
CDR3: CASSSGGGVQETQYF
DNA: TGTGCCAGCAGCTCGGGGGGGGGCGTACAAGAGACCCAGTACTTC

J: TRBJ2-1
D: TRBD1
V: TRBV30
size: .
CDR3: CAWSIGRGLIGEQFF
DNA: TGTGCCTGGAGTATTGGCAGGGGGCTTATCGGTGAGCAGTTCTTC

J: TRBJ2-1
D: TRBD1
V: TRBV19
size: .
CDR3: CASSVVGGWGFF
DNA: TGTGCCAGTAGTGTAGTAGGGGGCTGGGGTTTCTTC

J: TRBJ2-5
D: TRBD2
V: TRBV7-9
size: .
CDR3: CASSLAGAGGRETQYF
DNA: TGTGCCAGCAGCTTAGCGGGAGCGGGAGGAAGAGAGACCCAGTACTTC

J: TRBJ2-4
D: TRBD1
V: TRBV11-3
size: .
CDR3: CASSLGTENIQYF
DNA: TGTGCCAGCAGCCTCGGGACAGAAAACATTCAGTACTTC

J: TRBJ1-3
D: TRBD1
V: TRBV5-4
size: .
CDR3: CASSPDRDSGNTIYF
DNA: TGTGCCAGCAGCCCCGACAGGGACTCTGGAAACACCATATATTTT

J: TRBJ2-3
D: TRBD2
V: TRBV4-2
size: .
CDR3: CASSQPKLAGVTDTQYF
DNA: TGTGCCAGCAGCCAACCAAAACTAGCGGGAGTTACAGATACGCAGTATTTT

J: TRBJ1-1
D: .
V: TRBV30
size: .
CDR3: CAWSVSQEAFF
DNA: TGTGCCTGGAGTGTGTCACAAGAAGCTTTCTTT

J: TRBJ1-4
D: .
V: TRBV29-1
size: .
CDR3: CSAIHFGGGVTTNEKLFF
DNA: TGCAGCGCCATACACTTCGGTGGGGGGGTTACAACTAATGAAAAACTGTTTTTT

J: TRBJ2-7
D: TRBD2
V: TRBV9
size: once
CDR3: CASSPWVAGTYEQYF
DNA: TGTGCCAGCAGCCCTTGGGTAGCGGGGACCTACGAGCAGTACTTC

J: TRBJ2-7
D: .
V: TRBV28
size: .
CDR3: CATVKYEQYF
DNA: TGTGCCACCGTGAAATACGAGCAGTACTTC

J: TRBJ2-6
D: TRBD1
V: TRBV9
size: .
CDR3: CASSGPRGSGANVLTF
DNA: TGTGCCAGCAGCGGACCCAGGGGGTCTGGGGCCAACGTCCTGACTTTC

J: TRBJ1-2
D: .
V: TRBV5-4
size: few
CDR3: CASGTGLNYGYTF
DNA: TGTGCCAGCGGCACAGGGCTTAACTATGGCTACACCTTC

J: TRBJ1-1
D: .
V: TRBV29-1
size: .
CDR3: CSVEGGVTEAFF
DNA: TGCAGCGTTGAAGGGGGGGTCACTGAAGCTTTCTTT